Shown below are 29 T cell receptor beta chains from a single sample sequenced in a study of blood T cell repertoires in COVID-19. Repertoires were generated with immunoSEQ multiplex PCR, while TCRdb's copy carries only in-frame clones and drops some. This sample has about 320,000 clones, with roughly 85% found just once. The sample was PBMCs or T cells enriched from blood (not recorded which). The receptors originated from a woman in her thirties who had been exposed to COVID-19.

This clone was detected once. The chain carries TRBV24-1 and TRBJ2-2, with TRBD1 matching over 11 bases. V gave up 3 bases and J gave up 7 bases; unmatched junction bases: 9. The length of the CDR3 is 17 residues. Germline CDR1 KGHDR, CDR2 SFDVKD. The CDR3 spells CATSDPLGQGANGELFF. CDR3 nucleotide sequence: TGTGCCACCAGTGATCCTCTCGGACAGGGGGCGAACGGGGAGCTGTTTTTT.

This clone has a single count. This chain's CDR3 is CATKSSYNEQFF. The CDR3 DNA sequence: TGTGCCACCAAGAGCTCCTACAATGAGCAGTTCTTC. The chain uses TRBV5-4 and TRBJ2-1; D call uncertain. The length of the CDR3 is 12 residues. Germline V CDR1 and CDR2: SGHNT, YYREEE (reference sequence). The germline V and J ends were trimmed by 9 bases and 0 bases, with 7 bases remaining between them.

V is TRBV6-5 and J is TRBJ2-7; D perhaps matches TRBD1 (5 bases). This CDR3 contains 13 residues. Trimming left V 2 bases short and J 3 bases short, with 8 bases between. The V gene's germline CDR1 is MNHEY and CDR2 SVGAGI. CDR3 region: CASSYDRNYEQYF. DNA of the CDR3: TGTGCCAGCAGTTACGACAGAAACTACGAGCAGTACTTC.

This chain joins TRBV5-1 and TRBJ1-2, with TRBD1 matching 8 bases. V shed 1 base and J 4 bases; nucleotides not matched to a gene: 12. This CDR3 is built from 17 residues. Germline-derived CDR1 and CDR2 are SGHRS and YFSETQ. The CDR3 nucleotides are TGCGCCAGCAGCTTGCAAGGACAGGGAAAGGGACTCTATGGCTACACCTTC. It yields the protein CASSLQGQGKGLYGYTF.

This chain links TRBV28 with TRBJ2-3; TRBD2 matches 8 bases. CDR3 length: 14 amino acids. Germline V CDR1 and CDR2: MDHEN, SYDVKM. V lost 7 bases, J lost 7 bases, and 10 bases stayed unmatched. The CDR3 reads CASTPAGRENTQYF. In nucleotides, the CDR3 is TGTGCCAGCACCCCCGCCGGGAGGGAAAATACGCAGTATTTT.

V and J are TRBV7-9 and TRBJ2-7; no clear D gene. CDR3 length equals 12 residues. Germline lookup yields CDR1 SEHNR and CDR2 FQNEAQ (reference sequence). Trimming stripped 4 bases from V and 7 bases from J, with 11 bases between. CDR3 nucleotides: TGTGCCAGCAGCTCCGTCGGGTGGGAGCAGTACTTC. This gives the protein CASSSVGWEQYF.

V usage is TRBV27 and J usage is TRBJ1-2; tentatively, D is TRBD1 (6 bases). The CDR3 is made up of 14 amino acids. The V and J ends lost 4 bases and 8 bases respectively, with 17 bases between them. CDR1 MNHEY and CDR2 SMNVEV come from the germline V gene (reference sequence). The DNA of the CDR3 is TGTGCCAGCAGTTCCGACTGGACAGTAAGCGGCTACACCTTC. As protein: CASSSDWTVSGYTF.

The genes are TRBV28 and TRBJ2-7, with D hard to call. Germline lookup yields CDR1 MDHEN and CDR2 SYDVKM. V was pared by 3 bases and J by 2 bases, with 11 bases between. The CDR3 runs to 14 residues. The CDR3 DNA sequence: TGTGCCAGCAGTTTTTCCCCAGTTACCTACGAGCAGTACTTC. It encodes CASSFSPVTYEQYF.

The rearrangement joins TRBV30 to TRBJ1-1; D gene uncertain. Germline V gives CDR1 GTSNPN, CDR2 SVGIG (reference sequence). The CDR3 totals 12 residues. V lost 0 bases and J 11 bases, leaving 13 bases between the germline ends. The chain's CDR3 is CAWSVPPLGAFF. The CDR3 coding sequence is TGTGCCTGGAGTGTACCCCCCTTGGGCGCTTTCTTT.

This chain joins TRBV29-1 and TRBJ2-7; the match to TRBD1 covers 7 bases. Germline CDR1 SQVTM, CDR2 ANQGSEA. The CDR3 totals 13 residues. V lost 7 bases and J lost 1; bases outside the gene matches: 7. The CDR3 sequence is CSADRGQSYEQYF. CDR3 DNA: TGCAGCGCTGACCGGGGACAGTCCTACGAGCAGTACTTC.

CDR3 sequence reads: CASSLEGETEAFF. DNA for the CDR3: TGTGCCAGCAGTCTAGAGGGGGAGACTGAAGCTTTCTTT. V usage is TRBV2 and J usage is TRBJ1-1, with TRBD1 as a possible D gene (6 bases). The CDR3 loop spans 13 amino acids. Trimming removed 5 bases from V and 5 bases from J, with 12 bases in between. The V gene's germline CDR1 is SNHLY and CDR2 FYNNEI.

The chain carries TRBV2 and TRBJ1-4; TRBD1 agrees at 8 bases. Germline loops: CDR1 SNHLY, CDR2 FYNNEI. The CDR3 totals 14 residues. Germline trimming cut 6 bases from V and 2 bases from J; bases unmatched to any gene: 2. The CDR3 spells CASRDRGTNEKLFF. In DNA, the CDR3 is TGTGCCAGCAGAGACAGGGGCACTAATGAAAAACTGTTTTTT.

This sequence joins TRBV5-5 and TRBJ1-1; D call uncertain. V was pared by 0 bases and J by 0 bases, with 12 bases between. The CDR3 loop spans 16 amino acids. The germline gives CDR1 SGHKS, CDR2 YYEKEE (reference sequence). Here the CDR3 DNA reads TGTGCCAGCAGCTTGGGCAGGTCCATCATGAACACTGAAGCTTTCTTT. Protein sequence: CASSLGRSIMNTEAFF.

The chain uses TRBV6-5 and TRBJ2-7, with 8 bases fitting TRBD1. After removal of 9 bases from V and 3 bases from J, the junction contained 10 bases not matched to a gene. Per the germline V gene, CDR1 is MNHEY and CDR2 is SVGAGI. The CDR3 loop spans 14 amino acids. The CDR3 loop is CASMPQGAFYEQYF. CDR3 coding DNA: TGTGCCAGTATGCCCCAGGGGGCTTTCTACGAGCAGTACTTC.

The gene calls are TRBV7-8 and TRBJ2-1, with TRBD2 identical over 8 bases. The CDR3 is 15 amino acids. The V segment lost 5 bases and the J segment 7 bases; nucleotides outside the gene matches: 10. In germline, CDR1 is SGHVS, CDR2 FQNEAQ. Written as DNA, the CDR3 is TGTGCCAGCAGCCCAAAAAGACTAGCGTTGAATGAGCAGTTCTTC. Protein product: CASSPKRLALNEQFF.

J is TRBJ1-2 and V is TRBV7-6; 7 bases line up with TRBD1. The CDR3 contains 13 residues. CDR1 and CDR2 (germline): SGHVS, FNYEAQ. J lost 7 bases, V lost 4 bases, and 6 bases had no gene match. CDR3 in DNA: TGTGCCAGCAGCTCCCCCGACAGGGTTGGCTACACCTTC. This sequence encodes CASSSPDRVGYTF.

This chain uses TRBV3-1 (or the pseudogene TRBV3-2) with TRBJ1-6, with D perhaps matching TRBD1 (5 bases). The CDR3 spans 14 residues. Germline assignment: CDR1 LGHDT and CDR2 YNNKEL (reference sequence). The germline V and J ends were trimmed by 1 base and 9 bases, with 10 bases remaining between them. The CDR3 nucleotides read TGTGCCAGCAGCCAAGGCCTCGGGGGTTCACCCCTCCACTTT. Translated, it gives CASSQGLGGSPLHF.

The V call is TRBV28, the J call TRBJ1-1, with D unresolved. This CDR3 comprises 11 residues. CDR1 is MDHEN, CDR2 SYDVKM, per germline. V lost 10 bases and J lost 1, with 7 bases in between. The CDR3 loop is CATGSNTEAFF. CDR3 sequence (DNA): TGTGCCACCGGTTCGAACACTGAAGCTTTCTTT.

The genes are TRBV7-6 and TRBJ2-3, with D unresolved. The CDR3 runs to 12 residues. CDR1 SGHVS and CDR2 FNYEAQ come from the germline V gene. V lost 4 bases to trimming and J lost 6 bases, with 8 bases between them. The CDR3 is CASSYIGDTQYF. CDR3 sequence (DNA): TGTGCCAGCAGCTATATCGGGGATACGCAGTATTTT. Combining the CDR3 with reference TRBV7-6 and TRBJ2-3 gives the whole variable domain GAGVSQSPRYKVTKRGQDVALRCDPISGHVSLYWYRQALGQGPEFLTYFNYEAQQDKSGLPNDRFSAERPEGSISTLTIQRTEQRDSAMYRCASSYIGDTQYFGPGTRLTVL.

The chain has TRBV27 and TRBJ1-5; unclear D gene. CDR1 and CDR2 (germline): MNHEY, SMNVEV (reference sequence). Trimming took 2 bases from V and 8 from J, leaving 13 bases between them. CDR3 length: 14 residues. CDR3 sequence: CASSLNTAFEPQHF. The CDR3 DNA reads TGTGCCAGCAGTTTAAATACCGCGTTTGAGCCCCAGCATTTT.

The chain is built from TRBV3-1 (or the pseudogene TRBV3-2) and TRBJ2-6; TRBD2 aligns across 11 bases. CDR3 length: 18 residues. Unmatched junction bases numbered 4, after V lost 3 bases and J lost 0 bases. CDR1 is LGHDT, CDR2 YNNKEL, per germline (reference sequence). In nucleotides, the CDR3 is TGTGCCAGCAGCCACCGACTAGCGGGACTCTCTGGGGCCAACGTCCTGACTTTC. This translates into CASSHRLAGLSGANVLTF.

On this clone itself: The same CDR3 is also encoded by other DNA sequences in this sample. The rearrangement joins TRBV19 to TRBJ1-2; D gene uncertain. The CDR3 spans 13 residues. Trimming stripped 2 bases from V and 2 bases from J, with 6 bases between. Germline lookup yields CDR1 LNHDA and CDR2 SQIVND (reference sequence). The CDR3 here is CASSIPGNYGYTF. The CDR3 nucleotides are TGTGCCAGTAGTATACCGGGAAACTATGGCTACACCTTC.

The V gene is TRBV30, the J gene TRBJ1-3, with D uncertain. Per germline, CDR1 GTSNPN and CDR2 SVGIG (reference sequence). V lost 4 bases and J lost 0, with 19 bases in between. The CDR3 sequence is 17 residues long. The CDR3: CAWISRTGTRSGNTIYF. The CDR3 nucleotides read TGTGCCTGGATTTCAAGAACGGGAACTCGCTCTGGAAACACCATATATTTT.

This chain's CDR3 is CASSSPAGFNYGYTF. The CDR3 bases are TGTGCCAGCAGTTCCCCTGCGGGGTTCAACTATGGCTACACCTTC. The V call is TRBV28, the J call TRBJ1-2; D gene ambiguous. Germline loops: CDR1 MDHEN, CDR2 SYDVKM. This CDR3 region has 15 residues. V dropped 4 bases and J dropped 2 bases, with 14 bases sitting between them.

The chain carries TRBV5-6 and TRBJ1-1; TRBD1 matches at 10 bases. Looked up from germline, CDR1 is SGHDT and CDR2 is YYEEEE. V dropped 2 bases and J dropped 10; count of bases not matched to a gene: 2. The CDR3 has 12 amino acids. The CDR3 DNA reads as TGTGCCAGCAGCTTACGGGACAGGGGAGCTTTCTTT. It codes for CASSLRDRGAFF.

The chain links TRBV2 to TRBJ1-5, with 8 bases lining up with TRBD1. From germline, CDR1 is SNHLY and CDR2 FYNNEI. There are 16 residues in the CDR3. With V trimmed by 5 bases and J by 7 bases, 13 bases remained unmatched. This CDR3 is CASSTSAQGALQPQHF. For the CDR3, the DNA is TGTGCCAGCAGTACCTCCGCTCAGGGGGCTTTGCAGCCCCAGCATTTT.

The rearrangement uses TRBV30 and TRBJ1-1, with 7 bases that match TRBD1. This CDR3 has 14 amino acids. The germline CDR1 and CDR2 sequences are GTSNPN and SVGIG (reference sequence). J lost 0 bases, V lost 3 bases, and 4 bases had no gene match. CDR3: CAWSPGQLNTEAFF. CDR3 sequence (DNA): TGTGCCTGGAGCCCGGGACAGCTGAACACTGAAGCTTTCTTT.

The CDR3 spells CASTRGRGADTQYF. In DNA form, the CDR3 reads TGTGCCAGCACCCGGGGTAGAGGCGCAGATACGCAGTATTTT. V gene TRBV7-9 combines with J gene TRBJ2-3, with D tentatively TRBD2 (5 bases). V was cut by 7 bases and J by 4 bases, with 15 bases left in between. CDR3 length: 14 residues. CDR1 and CDR2 (germline): SEHNR, FQNEAQ (reference sequence).

The chain links TRBV21-1 to TRBJ1-1. TRBV21-1 is a pseudogene segment. The CDR3 length is 18 residues. The CDR3 region has the DNA TGTGCCAGCAGCAAAGATGATCCCTACTCTGATAGAAACACTGAAGCTTTCTTT. Its protein product is CASSKDDPYSDRNTEAFF.